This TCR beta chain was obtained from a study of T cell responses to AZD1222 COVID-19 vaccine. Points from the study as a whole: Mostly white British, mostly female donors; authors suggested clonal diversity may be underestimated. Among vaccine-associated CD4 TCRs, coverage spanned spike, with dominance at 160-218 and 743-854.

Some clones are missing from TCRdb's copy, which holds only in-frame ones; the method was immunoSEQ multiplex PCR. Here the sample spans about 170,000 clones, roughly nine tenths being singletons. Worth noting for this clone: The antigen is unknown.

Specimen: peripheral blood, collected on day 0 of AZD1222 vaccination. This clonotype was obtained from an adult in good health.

The CDR3, as DNA: TGTGCCAGCAGCAAAGCCCAGGGATACGAGCAGTACTTC. It codes for CASSKAQGYEQYF. The chain links TRBV21-1 to TRBJ2-7; the table gives TRBD1 as D, unverified against the DNA. TRBV21-1 is a known pseudogene. There are 13 residues in the CDR3.